The 25 T cell receptor beta chains listed next were all sequenced from one sample in a study of shared clonotypes between healthy human individuals. This table comes from immunoSEQ multiplex PCR, and its TCRdb copy is limited to in-frame clones, with some not included. The sample has approximately 2,000,000 clones; 93% are singletons. Naive CD8 cells were CD45RO-negative, positively selected for CCR7, excluding terminally differentiated effector memory CD45RA+ cells. Input material: naive CD8+ T cells from PBMCs. The receptors were gathered from a man aged 18 to 29 in good health. Some clones in this sample may be carry-over from other donors' samples.

The chain uses TRBV28 and TRBJ2-7, with D possibly being TRBD2 (6 bases). V was pared by 6 bases and J by 2 bases, with 14 bases between. The CDR3 loop spans 14 amino acids. The V gene's germline CDR1 is MDHEN and CDR2 SYDVKM. The CDR3 sequence: CASSPPGLPYEQYF. CDR3 nucleotides: TGTGCCAGCAGCCCGCCGGGACTCCCCTACGAGCAGTACTTC.

The chain is built from TRBV9 and TRBJ2-7, with TRBD1 matching over 9 bases. Per the germline V gene, CDR1 is SGDLS and CDR2 is YYNGEE. V lost 4 bases and J lost 3; bases outside the gene matches: 5. This CDR3 has 14 residues. The CDR3: CASSTGTGIYEQYF. In nucleotides, the CDR3 is TGTGCCAGCAGCACCGGGACAGGGATCTACGAGCAGTACTTC.

The V gene is TRBV11-2, the J gene TRBJ1-6; TRBD1 might be the D (6 bases). This CDR3 contains 14 residues. The V end lost 1 base, the J end lost 8 bases, and 9 bases lay between the germline ends. Germline CDR1 is SGHAT and CDR2 is FQNNGV. CDR3 in DNA: TGTGCCAGCAGCTTAGGCTCAGGGGATTCACCCCTCCACTTT. Translating gives CASSLGSGDSPLHF.

The chain joins TRBV11-1 to TRBJ2-1, with 7 bases aligning to TRBD2. This CDR3 has 15 amino acids. Germline trimming cut 3 bases from V and 4 bases from J; bases unmatched to any gene: 6. Germline CDR1 reads SGHAT; CDR2 reads FQDESV (reference sequence). CDR3 nucleotides: TGTGCCAGCAGCTTCTCAGCGGGGCGTTACAATGAGCAGTTCTTC. Translating gives CASSFSAGRYNEQFF.

V is TRBV7-2 and J is TRBJ2-7; D is perhaps TRBD2 (6 bases). V gave up 3 bases and J gave up 6 bases, with 9 bases separating them. Per the germline V gene, CDR1 is SGHTA and CDR2 is FQGNSA. The CDR3 spans 12 residues. CDR3 loop: CASSLGRGEQYF. In DNA form, the CDR3 reads TGTGCCAGCAGCTTGGGGCGGGGCGAGCAGTACTTC.

V usage is TRBV7-2 and J usage is TRBJ1-2, with a possible D match to TRBD1 (6 bases). Trimming took 1 base from V and 13 from J, leaving 16 bases between them. The CDR3 consists of 13 residues. CDR1 is SGHTA, CDR2 FQGNSA, per germline. The DNA of the CDR3 is TGTGCCAGCAGCTTAGGGGGGCCACCGCCGGCCACCTTC. It specifies CASSLGGPPPATF.

The chain combines TRBV6-6 with TRBJ2-5; D is ambiguous. V was cut by 6 bases and J by 1 base, with 12 bases left in between. Germline CDR1 MNHNY, CDR2 SVGAGI (reference sequence). There are 14 residues in the CDR3. The CDR3 is CASSLVGPQETQYF. CDR3 DNA sequence: TGTGCCAGCAGCCTGGTCGGGCCCCAAGAGACCCAGTACTTC.

The chain recombines TRBV29-1 with TRBJ1-1, with D tentatively TRBD1 (5 bases). There are 13 residues in the CDR3. CDR1 SQVTM and CDR2 ANQGSEA come from the germline V gene. The V end lost 2 bases, the J end lost 5 bases, and 12 bases lay between the germline ends. In DNA form, the CDR3 reads TGCAGCGTTGAATTTCGGGGGTGGACTGAAGCTTTCTTT. Its translation is CSVEFRGWTEAFF.

The chain joins TRBV6-5 to TRBJ1-1; D possibly corresponds to TRBD1 (5 bases). V lost 10 bases to trimming and J lost 4 bases, with 22 bases between them. Germline CDR1 MNHEY, CDR2 SVGAGI. The CDR3 has 15 amino acids. For the CDR3, the DNA is TGTGCCACCCGCCTTGTGGGGTTCGGGGGCACTGAAGCTTTCTTT. The encoded protein is CATRLVGFGGTEAFF.

The CDR3 DNA is TGCGCCAGCAGCTTGGACCTCAGGGTGAAGACCCAGTACTTC. Residues: CASSLDLRVKTQYF. The chain joins TRBV5-1 to TRBJ2-5; D possibly corresponds to TRBD1 (5 bases). V was trimmed by 0 bases and J by 6 bases, leaving 12 bases between them. The germline V gene has CDR1 SGHRS and CDR2 YFSETQ. This CDR3 comprises 14 residues.

V and J are TRBV27 and TRBJ1-1; D is undetermined. This CDR3 has 13 amino acids. Trimming took off 2 bases at V and 3 bases at J, with 7 bases between the two ends. Germline CDR1 reads MNHEY; CDR2 reads SMNVEV (reference sequence). The CDR3 region is CASSLVAYTEAFF. In DNA, the CDR3 is TGTGCCAGCAGTTTAGTAGCGTACACTGAAGCTTTCTTT.

The chain carries TRBV19 and TRBJ2-1, with 11 bases that match TRBD1. Germline CDR1 and CDR2: LNHDA and SQIVND (reference sequence). The CDR3 totals 14 residues. V shed 5 bases, J shed 9 bases, and the junction held 6 bases outside the gene matches. The DNA for the CDR3 is TGTGCCAGTAGTCCCGGGACAGGGGGTGGTGAGCAGTTCTTC. Its protein product is CASSPGTGGGEQFF.

V is TRBV19 and J is TRBJ2-2; the D is unclear. The CDR3 sequence is 12 residues long. Germline lookup yields CDR1 LNHDA and CDR2 SQIVND (reference sequence). Deletions cut 9 bases from V and 0 bases from J, with 5 bases between. CDR3 nucleotides: TGTGCCAGCGGACCGAACACCGGGGAGCTGTTTTTT. Translating gives CASGPNTGELFF.

The rearrangement links TRBV14 to TRBJ2-7; D gene uncertain. V dropped 4 bases and J dropped 1 base, with 14 bases sitting between them. Looked up from germline, CDR1 is SGHDN and CDR2 is FVKESK. The CDR3 is 15 residues long. CDR3: CASSPPKGSSYEQYF. The CDR3 DNA reads TGTGCCAGCAGCCCCCCAAAGGGAAGTTCCTACGAGCAGTACTTC.

V usage is TRBV30 and J usage is TRBJ2-5; D gene ambiguous. Germline-derived CDR1 and CDR2 are GTSNPN and SVGIG (reference sequence). Trimming pared 4 bases from V and 4 bases from J, leaving 19 bases between. The CDR3 is made up of 15 amino acids. CDR3 coding DNA: TGTGCCTGGAATATAGGTCACTACTATTTAGAGACCCAGTACTTC. Amino acids: CAWNIGHYYLETQYF.

As concerns this clone: The same CDR3 can be traced to other DNA sequences in this sample. V gene TRBV6-1 combines with J gene TRBJ2-7, with TRBD2 as a possible D gene (6 bases). The length of the CDR3 is 13 residues. The germline V gene encodes CDR1 MNHNS and CDR2 SASEGT. V lost 6 bases to trimming and J lost 0 bases, with 9 bases between them. CDR3 sequence (DNA): TGTGCCAGCAGGGAGGGCAGCTCCTACGAGCAGTACTTC. It specifies CASREGSSYEQYF.

V and J are TRBV10-2 and TRBJ2-7; TRBD2 is a possible D gene (5 bases). Germline V CDR1 and CDR2: WSHSY, SAAADI. This CDR3 comprises 14 residues. The germline V and J ends were trimmed by 4 bases and 2 bases, with 12 bases remaining between them. The CDR3, as DNA: TGCGCCAGCAGTGGGGCGGGCAGAACCTACGAGCAGTACTTC. Encoded protein: CASSGAGRTYEQYF.

The rearrangement links TRBV27 to TRBJ2-1; 8 bases are a match to TRBD1. V was clipped by 2 bases and J by 9 bases; unmatched bases: 6. CDR1 is MNHEY, CDR2 SMNVEV, per germline (reference sequence). The CDR3 extends over 14 amino acids. The CDR3 protein is CASSLADRVSEQFF. The CDR3 DNA sequence: TGTGCCAGCAGTTTAGCGGACAGGGTCAGTGAGCAGTTCTTC.

This chain uses TRBV27 with TRBJ2-7, with D possibly matching TRBD1 (5 bases). This CDR3 spans 17 amino acids. Germline lookup yields CDR1 MNHEY and CDR2 SMNVEV (reference sequence). Trimming took off 4 bases at V and 0 bases at J, with 19 bases between the two ends. CDR3 loop: CASSSPLRGSSSYEQYF. The CDR3 nucleotides read TGTGCCAGCAGTTCCCCCCTAAGGGGCAGCAGCTCCTACGAGCAGTACTTC.

For this clone: At the DNA level, this CDR3 is encoded by other sequences in the same sample as well. The genes are TRBV11-2 and TRBJ1-1; the D is unclear. Germline-derived CDR1 and CDR2 are SGHAT and FQNNGV. Trimming shortened V by 1 base and J by 2 bases, and 8 bases separated the two germline ends. The CDR3 loop spans 14 amino acids. Here the CDR3 reads CASSLGGLNTEAFF. CDR3 sequence (DNA): TGTGCCAGCAGCTTAGGCGGTCTAAACACTGAAGCTTTCTTT.

The J gene is TRBJ1-2, the V gene TRBV2; 7 bases fit TRBD1. The junction had 9 bases not matched to a gene; V was cut back by 10 bases and J by 1 base. Germline CDR1 SNHLY, CDR2 FYNNEI. This CDR3 has 14 residues. The CDR3 nucleotides are TGTGCCACTACCTGGGACAGAGATAACTATGGCTACACCTTC. It codes for CATTWDRDNYGYTF.

V is TRBV7-9 and J is TRBJ1-1; TRBD1 agrees at 11 bases. Trimming removed 4 bases from V and 6 bases from J; junction bases left unmatched: 7. CDR3 length: 15 amino acids. CDR1 is SEHNR, CDR2 FQNEAQ, per germline (reference sequence). The CDR3 coding sequence is TGTGCCAGCAGCTCCCCGGGACAGGGGGTTCCTGAAGCTTTCTTT. Its translation is CASSSPGQGVPEAFF.

In the case of this clone: The sample has other DNA sequences that encode this CDR3 too. The genes are TRBV9 and TRBJ1-2; tentative D call: TRBD1 (5 bases). The CDR3 totals 14 residues. Trimming cost V 0 bases and J 2 bases, with 8 bases left between them. Germline CDR1 reads SGDLS; CDR2 reads YYNGEE. The CDR3 DNA sequence: TGTGCCAGCAGCGTAGCTGCAGGGAACTATGGCTACACCTTC. It codes for CASSVAAGNYGYTF.

Turning to this clone: This specimen includes other DNA sequences encoding the same CDR3. The chain links TRBV27 to TRBJ2-7, with D unresolved. This CDR3 comprises 13 residues. V shed 3 bases and J shed 4 bases, with 10 bases lying between them. Per germline, CDR1 MNHEY and CDR2 SMNVEV (reference sequence). The CDR3 region has the DNA TGTGCCAGCAGTTTGGGCCAAACTTACGAGCAGTACTTC. Residues: CASSLGQTYEQYF.

V is TRBV6-1 and J is TRBJ1-2; D remains ambiguous. In germline, CDR1 is MNHNS, CDR2 SASEGT. The CDR3 totals 11 residues. V shed 2 bases and J shed 11 bases, with 9 bases lying between them. CDR3 coding DNA: TGTGCCAGCAGTGAAAGCCGGATATACACCTTC. This encodes CASSESRIYTF.